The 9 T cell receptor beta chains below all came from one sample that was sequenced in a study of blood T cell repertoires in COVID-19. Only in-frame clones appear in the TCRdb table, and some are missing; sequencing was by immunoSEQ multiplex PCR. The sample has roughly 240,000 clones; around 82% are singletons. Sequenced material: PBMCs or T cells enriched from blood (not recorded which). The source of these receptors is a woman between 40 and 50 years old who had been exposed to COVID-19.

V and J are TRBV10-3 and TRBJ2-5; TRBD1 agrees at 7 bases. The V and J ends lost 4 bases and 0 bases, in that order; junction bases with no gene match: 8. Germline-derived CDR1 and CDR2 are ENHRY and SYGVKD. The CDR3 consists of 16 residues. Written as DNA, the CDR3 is TGTGCCATCAGTGTGGGACAGCACGCGTACCAAGAGACCCAGTACTTC. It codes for CAISVGQHAYQETQYF.

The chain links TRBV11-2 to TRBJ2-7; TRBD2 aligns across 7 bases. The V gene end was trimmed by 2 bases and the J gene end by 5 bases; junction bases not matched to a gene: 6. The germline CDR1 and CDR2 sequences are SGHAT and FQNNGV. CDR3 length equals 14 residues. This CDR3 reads CASSLFSRGDEQYF. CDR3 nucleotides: TGTGCCAGCAGCTTATTTTCTCGGGGGGACGAGCAGTACTTC.

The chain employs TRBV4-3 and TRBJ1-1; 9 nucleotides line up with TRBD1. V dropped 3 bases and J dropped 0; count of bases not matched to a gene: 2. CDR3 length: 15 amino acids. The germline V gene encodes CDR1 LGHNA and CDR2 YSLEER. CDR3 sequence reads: CASSQGTGMNTEAFF. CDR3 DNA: TGCGCCAGCAGCCAGGGGACAGGGATGAACACTGAAGCTTTCTTT.

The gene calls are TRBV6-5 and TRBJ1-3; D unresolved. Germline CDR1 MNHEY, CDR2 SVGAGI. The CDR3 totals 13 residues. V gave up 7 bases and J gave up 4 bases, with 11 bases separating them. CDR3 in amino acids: CASTPKPGNTIYF. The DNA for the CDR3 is TGTGCCAGCACCCCAAAGCCCGGAAACACCATATATTTT.

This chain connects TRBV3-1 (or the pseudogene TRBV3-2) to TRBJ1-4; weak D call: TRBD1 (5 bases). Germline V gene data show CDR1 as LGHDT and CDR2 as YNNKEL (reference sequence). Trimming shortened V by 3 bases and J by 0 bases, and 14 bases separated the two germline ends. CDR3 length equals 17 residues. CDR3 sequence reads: CASSHSAGVSTNEKLFF. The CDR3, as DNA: TGTGCCAGCAGCCATTCTGCGGGGGTGTCAACTAATGAAAAACTGTTTTTT.

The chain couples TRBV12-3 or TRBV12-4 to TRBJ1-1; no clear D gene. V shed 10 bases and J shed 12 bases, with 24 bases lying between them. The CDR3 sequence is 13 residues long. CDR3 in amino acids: CATRLVADSETFF. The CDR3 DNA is TGTGCCACCCGCCTGGTGGCAGATTCAGAAACTTTCTTT.

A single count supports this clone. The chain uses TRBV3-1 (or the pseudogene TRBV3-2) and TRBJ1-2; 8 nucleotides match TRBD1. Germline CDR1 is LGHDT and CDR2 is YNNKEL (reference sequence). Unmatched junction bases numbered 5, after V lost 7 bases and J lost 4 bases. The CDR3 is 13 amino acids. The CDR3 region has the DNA TGTGCCAGCACCTTTACAGGGGGCTATGGCTACACCTTC. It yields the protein CASTFTGGYGYTF.

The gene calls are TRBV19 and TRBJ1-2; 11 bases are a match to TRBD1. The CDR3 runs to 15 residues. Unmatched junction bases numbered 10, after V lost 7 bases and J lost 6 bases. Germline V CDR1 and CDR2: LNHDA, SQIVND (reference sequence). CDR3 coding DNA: TGTGCCAGTACGCGGACAGGGGGCAGGTTGGATGGCTACACCTTC. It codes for CASTRTGGRLDGYTF.

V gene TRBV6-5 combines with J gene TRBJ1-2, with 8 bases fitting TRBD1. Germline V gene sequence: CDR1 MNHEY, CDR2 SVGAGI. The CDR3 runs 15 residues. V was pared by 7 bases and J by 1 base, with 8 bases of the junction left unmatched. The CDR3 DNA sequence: TGTGCCAGCAAAAGGCGGGACAGGATTAACTATGGCTACACCTTC. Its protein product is CASKRRDRINYGYTF.